This T cell receptor beta chain was recovered during a study of blood T cell repertoires in COVID-19. At the level of the study: Sites across the United States, Italy and Spain contributed samples from acute and convalescent COVID-19.

The data were produced by immunoSEQ multiplex PCR, yet TCRdb's version contains in-frame clones alone and is incomplete. The sample carries over 60,000 clones, around 76% recorded once. Looked up from germline, CDR1 is LNHDA and CDR2 is SQIVND (reference sequence). V gave up 5 bases and J gave up 5 bases, with 19 bases separating them. The CDR3 sequence is 15 residues long. V and J are TRBV19 and TRBJ2-7; possible D gene TRBD2, 7 bases. Sequenced sample: peripheral blood. The sequence was obtained from a human donor in a cohort sampled during active COVID-19. For the CDR3, the DNA is TGTGCCAGTAGTCCCCGGTCGGGGGGCAGAGACGAGCAGTACTTC. This encodes CASSPRSGGRDEQYF.